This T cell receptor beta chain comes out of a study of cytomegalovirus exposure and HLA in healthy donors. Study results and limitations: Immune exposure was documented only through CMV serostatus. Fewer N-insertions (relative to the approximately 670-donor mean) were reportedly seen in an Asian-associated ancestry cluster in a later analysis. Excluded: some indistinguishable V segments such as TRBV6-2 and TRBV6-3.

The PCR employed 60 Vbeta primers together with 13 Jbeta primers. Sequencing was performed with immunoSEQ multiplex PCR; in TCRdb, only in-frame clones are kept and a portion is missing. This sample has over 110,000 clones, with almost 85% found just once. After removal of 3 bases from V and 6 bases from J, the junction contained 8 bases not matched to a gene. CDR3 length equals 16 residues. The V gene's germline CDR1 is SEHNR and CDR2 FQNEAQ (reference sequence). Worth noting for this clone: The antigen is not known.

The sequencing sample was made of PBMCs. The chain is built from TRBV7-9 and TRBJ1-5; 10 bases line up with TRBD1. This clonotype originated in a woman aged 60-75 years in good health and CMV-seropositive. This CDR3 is CASSLGDRGYAQPQHF. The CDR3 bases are TGTGCCAGCAGCTTGGGGGACAGGGGATACGCTCAGCCCCAGCATTTT.